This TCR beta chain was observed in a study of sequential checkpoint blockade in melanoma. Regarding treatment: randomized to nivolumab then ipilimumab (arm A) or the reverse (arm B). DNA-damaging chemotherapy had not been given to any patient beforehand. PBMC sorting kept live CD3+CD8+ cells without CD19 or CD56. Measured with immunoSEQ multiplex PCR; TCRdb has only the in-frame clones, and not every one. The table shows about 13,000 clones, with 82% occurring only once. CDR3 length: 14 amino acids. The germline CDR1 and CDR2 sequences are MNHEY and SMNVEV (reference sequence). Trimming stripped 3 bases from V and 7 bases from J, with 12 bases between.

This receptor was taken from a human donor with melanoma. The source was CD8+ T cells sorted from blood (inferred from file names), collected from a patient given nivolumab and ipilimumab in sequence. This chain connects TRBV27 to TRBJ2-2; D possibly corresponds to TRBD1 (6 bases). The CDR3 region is CASSFGGWNGELFF. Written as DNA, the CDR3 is TGTGCCAGCAGTTTTGGGGGCTGGAACGGGGAGCTGTTTTTT.